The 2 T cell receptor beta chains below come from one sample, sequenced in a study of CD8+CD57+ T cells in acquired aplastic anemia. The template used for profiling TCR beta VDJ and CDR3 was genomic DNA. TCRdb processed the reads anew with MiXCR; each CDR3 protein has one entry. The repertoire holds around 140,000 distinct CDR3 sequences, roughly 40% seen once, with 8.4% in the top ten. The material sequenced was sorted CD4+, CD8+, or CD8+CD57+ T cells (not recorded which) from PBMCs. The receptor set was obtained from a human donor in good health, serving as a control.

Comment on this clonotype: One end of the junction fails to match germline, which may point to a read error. CDR3 sequence (DNA): TGCGCCGGCAGCCAGGGGGGCCAAGAGACCCAGTACTTC. Its translation: CAGSQGGQETQYF. This chain uses TRBV5-1 with TRBJ2-5, with a possible D match to TRBD1 (7 bases). This CDR3 has 13 amino acids. CDR1 and CDR2 (germline): SGHRS, YFSETQ.

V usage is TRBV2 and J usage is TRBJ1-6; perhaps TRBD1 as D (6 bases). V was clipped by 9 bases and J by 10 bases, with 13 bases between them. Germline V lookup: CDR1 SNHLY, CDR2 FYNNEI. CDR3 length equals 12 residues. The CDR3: CASTDSLSPLHF. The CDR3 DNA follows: TGTGCCAGTACGGACAGTTTGTCACCCCTCCACTTT.